The clone carrying this TCR beta chain was seen only once. Its matching antigen is unknown. Germline CDR1 reads LNHDA; CDR2 reads SQIVND (reference sequence). The CDR3 has 15 residues. V was pared by 6 bases and J by 4 bases, with 18 bases between. These data are taken from a study of cytomegalovirus exposure and HLA in healthy donors. Study as a whole: One earlier analysis, a look at about 179 million T cells, found about 100 million unique TCR beta sequences. Falling in the Caucasian-associated ancestry cluster were about four fifths of 398 genotyped donors.

PCR amplification relied on 60 Vbeta primers (plus 13 Jbeta primers). Generated by immunoSEQ multiplex PCR, the TCRdb table keeps only in-frame clones and is missing some. The sample includes about 160,000 clones, 82% of them seen just once. Whole-study findings and limits: With high specificity and sensitivity, the classifier reportedly diagnosed cytomegalovirus status.

The chain is built from TRBV19 and TRBJ1-2, with D maybe TRBD1 (6 bases). The TCR comes from a male donor in good health and CMV-seropositive. The specimen sequenced was PBMCs. CDR3 in DNA: TGTGCCAGTAGATCATACATACAGGGAACCTATGGCTACACCTTC. Encoded protein: CASRSYIQGTYGYTF.